This T cell receptor (beta chain) is drawn from a study of blood T cell repertoires in COVID-19. Study-level information: Sources were T cells, B-cell-depleted T cells, or PBMCs; the material itself was cDNA or gDNA.

In the original processing: Reference gene primer amplification gave estimated nucleated cell counts. The protocol was immunoSEQ multiplex PCR, while the TCRdb copy is restricted to in-frame clones and leaves out a portion. Clone size and V and J calls were adopted from that table, with D and trimming inferred from the DNA. The sample comprises tens of thousands of clones, 70% to 90% of which are singletons, and about 4.4% rests with the top ten. The V and J ends lost 10 bases and 2 bases, in that order; junction bases with no gene match: 4. The germline CDR1 and CDR2 sequences are LNHDA and SQIVND (reference sequence). The CDR3 sequence is 15 residues long.

Sequenced material: peripheral blood. J is TRBJ2-2 and V is TRBV19, with 13 bases that match TRBD2. This TCR was sampled from a man between 60 and 75 years old with acute or convalescent COVID-19. This chain's CDR3 is CATRGLAGNTGELFF. The CDR3 DNA is TGTGCCACCAGGGGACTAGCGGGAAACACCGGGGAGCTGTTTTTT.